This T cell receptor beta chain was sequenced in a study of blood T cell repertoires in COVID-19. Study background: Acute and convalescent COVID-19 specimens originated in the United States, Italy and Spain. From T cells, B-cell-depleted T cells, or PBMCs came the material, which was cDNA or gDNA.

This clone came up once. As processed by the authors: It was from reference gene primer amplification that nucleated cell counts were estimated. The protocol was immunoSEQ multiplex PCR, while the TCRdb copy is restricted to in-frame clones and leaves out a portion. The D gene and trimming were derived from the DNA, and the V and J assignments and clone size from that table. The sample lists about 230,000 clones, 83% occurring once. Sample: peripheral blood. The source is a woman aged 45-59 years with acute or convalescent COVID-19.

The CDR3 nucleotides are TGTGCCAGCAACCGAGCAGGGGGCCTAGACAATGAGCAGTTCTTC. Translating gives CASNRAGGLDNEQFF. The chain combines TRBV7-8 with TRBJ2-1, with 8 bases that match TRBD1. Trimming took 7 bases from V and 5 from J; bases not matched to a gene: 10. The CDR3 has 15 residues. Germline V gene sequence: CDR1 SGHVS, CDR2 FQNEAQ.